The rows below give T cell receptor beta chains drawn from one sample of a study of T cells in Graves' hyperthyroidism and ophthalmopathy. In TCRdb, the multiplex PCR reads were re-called with MiXCR into one record per CDR3 protein. Of about 560,000 distinct CDR3 sequences listed, under 60% are singletons. The sequenced sample consisted of peripheral blood or thyroid tissue (not recorded which). The receptors were sampled from a young woman with Graves' hyperthyroidism. Both conserved end residues are part of each CDR3. Expanded clones get a size class; other rows say once, few or many, or leave the size out.

V	size	CDR3
TRBV12-3/TRBV12-4	-	CASSLQGWFTEAFF
TRBV12-3/TRBV12-4	-	CASSAQQGLYGYTF
TRBV19	-	CASRTGGGNTIYF
TRBV7-3	-	CASSLTGIRGYTF
TRBV7-9	-	CANSFDRGREQYF
TRBV7-9	many	CASSSGTEGEKLFF
TRBV2	-	CASRAGTSDGYTF
TRBV10-3	-	CASSLVSQGNQPQHF
TRBV19	-	CASSIGGSINTTYF
TRBV20-1	-	CSARGDTKRVHF
TRBV7-9	few	CASSPTREGGVTQYF
TRBV7-7	-	CASSLAFF
TRBV20-1	-	CSARQAAVTYEQYF
TRBV7-8	-	CARSHSTMNTEAFF
TRBV15	-	CATSREQGRHSPLHF
TRBV5-1	few	CASSHGQTNEKLFF
TRBV9	-	CASSARGTGNEAFF
TRBV24-1	-	CVTGDQPQHF
TRBV7-9	-	CASSARDNVLTF
TRBV7-9	many	CASSRGAEAFF
TRBV29-1	few	CSVGLAGGYEQYF
TRBV24-1	once	CATSDRQGRNTEAFF
TRBV10-3	-	CAIKGELFF
TRBV25-1	few	CASSENGNNYGYTF
TRBV10-3	-	CAISVRLAGGQETQYF
TRBV24-1	-	CATSDSRGQGAGYGYTF
TRBV20-1	few	CSAISLAGNEQYF
TRBV4-1	-	CASSQGISSGNTIYF
TRBV29-1	-	CSVGEWNSGELFF
TRBV6-5	-	CASSPATGYSNQPQHF
TRBV24-1	many	CATSDQDRSQETQYF
TRBV25-1	-	CASSEFGGYGYTF